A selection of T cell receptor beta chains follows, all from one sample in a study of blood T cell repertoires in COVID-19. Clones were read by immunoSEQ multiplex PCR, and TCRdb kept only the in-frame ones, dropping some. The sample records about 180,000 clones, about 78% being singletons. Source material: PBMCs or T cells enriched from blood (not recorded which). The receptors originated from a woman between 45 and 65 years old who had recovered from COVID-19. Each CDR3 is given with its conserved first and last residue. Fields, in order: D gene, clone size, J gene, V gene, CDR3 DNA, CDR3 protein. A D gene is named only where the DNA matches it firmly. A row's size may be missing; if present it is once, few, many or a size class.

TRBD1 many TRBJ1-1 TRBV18 TGTGCCAGCTCCACAAACTATCGGGGACAGGGCGTCATGAACACTGAAGCTTTCTTT CASSTNYRGQGVMNTEAFF
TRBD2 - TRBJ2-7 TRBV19 TGTGCCAGTAGTAGCGGACTAGCGGGAGGGCCTAGATCCTACGAGCAGTACTTC CASSSGLAGGPRSYEQYF
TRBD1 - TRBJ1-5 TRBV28 TGTGCCAGCACCTCCGGACAGGGGGTGGGACAGCCCCAGCATTTT CASTSGQGVGQPQHF
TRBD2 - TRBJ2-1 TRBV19 TGTGCCAGTAGTTCGTCGGGACTAGCGCGTGGGCAGTTCTTC CASSSSGLARGQFF
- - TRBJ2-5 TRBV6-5 TGTGCCAGCAAGGTGGGAGAGCGAGAGACCCAGTACTTC CASKVGERETQYF
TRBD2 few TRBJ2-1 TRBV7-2 TGTGCCAGCAGCTTAAGGAACGGGAGGGGCAATGAGCAGTTCTTC CASSLRNGRGNEQFF
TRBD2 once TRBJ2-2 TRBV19 TGTGCCAGTAGTACTATAGCGGGAACCGGGGAGCTGTTTTTT CASSTIAGTGELFF
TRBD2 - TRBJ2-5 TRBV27 TGTGCCAGCAGCCCTTTTGCGGGAGGTGAGACCCAGTACTTC CASSPFAGGETQYF
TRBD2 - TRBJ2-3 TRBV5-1 TGCGCCAGCAGCCCAGGACTAGCGAGCACAGATACGCAGTATTTT CASSPGLASTDTQYF
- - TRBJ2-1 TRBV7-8 TGTGCCAGCCTACTAGAGGGATCCTACAATGAGCAGTTCTTC CASLLEGSYNEQFF
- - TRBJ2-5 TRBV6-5 TGTGCCAGCAGTCTAGAAACAGGAGAAGAGACCCAGTACTTC CASSLETGEETQYF
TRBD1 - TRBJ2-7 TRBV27 TGTGCCAGCAGTTTGTCCGGGACAGGGCATAGGGAGCAGTACTTC CASSLSGTGHREQYF
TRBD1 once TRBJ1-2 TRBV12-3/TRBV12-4 TGTGCCAGCAGTTTCAGGGACAGGGGAGGCTACACCTTC CASSFRDRGGYTF
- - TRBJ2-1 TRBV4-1 TGCGCCAGCAGCGGAGGGCCGGGACAGACCTACAATGAGCAGTTCTTC CASSGGPGQTYNEQFF
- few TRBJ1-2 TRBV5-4 TGTGCCAGCAGCTTGGCCGTCTTAGCGGGCTATGGCTACACCTTC CASSLAVLAGYGYTF
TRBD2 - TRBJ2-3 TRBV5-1 TGCGCCAGCAGCGCGGACTCTAGCGGGGGCACAGATACGCAGTATTTT CASSADSSGGTDTQYF
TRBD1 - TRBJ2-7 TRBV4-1 TGCGCCAGCAGCCCCGGACAGGGGGCGGGATACGAGCAGTACTTC CASSPGQGAGYEQYF
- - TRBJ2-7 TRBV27 TGTGCCAGCAAGCTGACTGCACCTTCCTACGAGCAGTACTTC CASKLTAPSYEQYF
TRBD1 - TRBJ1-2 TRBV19 TGTGCCAGTAGTTTACAGGGGGCCAACTATGGCTACACCTTC CASSLQGANYGYTF
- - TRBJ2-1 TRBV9 TGTGCCAGCAGCGTAGATGTCGGGAGTCTGTACAATGAGCAGTTCTTC CASSVDVGSLYNEQFF
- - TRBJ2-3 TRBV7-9 TGTGCCAGCAGCCGCCCGGGGTCCACAGATACGCAGTATTTT CASSRPGSTDTQYF
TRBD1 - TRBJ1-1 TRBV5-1 TGCGCCAGCAGCTTGGGGGACAGGGGGTATAGAGGGAATACTGAAGCTTTCTTT CASSLGDRGYRGNTEAFF
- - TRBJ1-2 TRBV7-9 TGTGCCACCCCAAAGGAGGGGCAGGTTGATGGCTACACCTTC CATPKEGQVDGYTF
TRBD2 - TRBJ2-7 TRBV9 TGTGCCAGCAGCGTAGCCGGGAGCGGGAACTACGAGCAGTACTTC CASSVAGSGNYEQYF
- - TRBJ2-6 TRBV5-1 TGCGCCAGCATCCAGGGGTCTCGCACTGGGGCCAACGTCCTGACTTTC CASIQGSRTGANVLTF
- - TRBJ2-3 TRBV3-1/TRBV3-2 TGTGCCAGCAGCCAAGACAGGACAGGCACAGATACGCAGTATTTT CASSQDRTGTDTQYF
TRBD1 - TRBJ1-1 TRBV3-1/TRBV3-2 TGTGCCAGCAGCGTACCGGGACAGACCTTTTCGAACACTGAAGCTTTCTTT CASSVPGQTFSNTEAFF
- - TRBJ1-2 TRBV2 TGTGCCAGCAGTGAAGGACAGGCAAATGGCTACACCTTC CASSEGQANGYTF
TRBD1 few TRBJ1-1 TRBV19 TGTGCCAGTAGTACCCCGGGACAGGGGAACACTGAAGCTTTCTTT CASSTPGQGNTEAFF
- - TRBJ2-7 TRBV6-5 TGTGCCAGCAGTTACTCCCAGGGTAGTATGTACGAGCAGTACTTC CASSYSQGSMYEQYF
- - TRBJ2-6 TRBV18 TGTGCCAGCTCACCAGCCGGCAGCGTCTCTGGGGCCAACGTCCTGACTTTC CASSPAGSVSGANVLTF
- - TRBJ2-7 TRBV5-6 TGTGCCAGCAGCTTGGGCCTCGCGGGCCTGTACGAGCAGTACTTC CASSLGLAGLYEQYF
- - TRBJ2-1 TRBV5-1 TGCGCCAGCAGCCCCCGAGCGGACCCGGGGAATGAGCAGTTCTTC CASSPRADPGNEQFF
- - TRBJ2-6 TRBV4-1 TGCGCCAGCAGCCAAGGGACACTCTCTGGGGCCAACGTCCTGACTTTC CASSQGTLSGANVLTF
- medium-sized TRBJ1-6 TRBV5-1 TGCGCCAGCAGCTTAACAGCTTACGAGGGAAACTCACCCCTCCACTTT CASSLTAYEGNSPLHF
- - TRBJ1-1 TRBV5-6 TGTGCCAGCAGCTTGGAGCAGGGTCGGAATACTGAAGCTTTCTTT CASSLEQGRNTEAFF
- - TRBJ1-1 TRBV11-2 TGTGCCAGCAGCTCCCCAGTGGCTGAAGCTTTCTTT CASSSPVAEAFF
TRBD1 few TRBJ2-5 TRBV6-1 TGTGCCAGCAGTGAAAGACAGGGAGTAACGGAGACCCAGTACTTC CASSERQGVTETQYF
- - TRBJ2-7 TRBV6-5 TGTGCCAGCAGTTACCTCGGACTAGGGGGGTCCTACGAGCAGTACTTC CASSYLGLGGSYEQYF
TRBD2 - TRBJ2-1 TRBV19 TGTGCCAGTAGTGGAATAGCGGGAGTCGATGAGCAGTTCTTC CASSGIAGVDEQFF
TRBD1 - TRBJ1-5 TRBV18 TGTGCCAGCTCACTCCCCGGGACAGGGCCCCAACAGCCCCAGCATTTT CASSLPGTGPQQPQHF
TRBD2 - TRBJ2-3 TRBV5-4 TGTGCCAGCAGCTCGCGCGCACGTAGCGGGAGCACAGATACGCAGTATTTT CASSSRARSGSTDTQYF
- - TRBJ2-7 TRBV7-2 TGTGCCAGCAGCCATGTCGGTCGGGAGCAGTACGAGCAGTACTTC CASSHVGREQYEQYF
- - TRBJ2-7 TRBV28 TGTGCCAGCAGCCTGGACAAGAACAGGGACGAGCAGTACTTC CASSLDKNRDEQYF
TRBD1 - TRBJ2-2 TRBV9 TGTGCCAGCAGCGCAGAGGACAGGGTAGCCGGGGAGCTGTTTTTT CASSAEDRVAGELFF
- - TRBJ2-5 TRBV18 TGTGCCAGCTCACCACCTTCTTCGAGTGGGAGAGAGACCCAGTACTTC CASSPPSSSGRETQYF
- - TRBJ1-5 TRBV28 TGTGCCAGTCAGGGGTTCAATCAGCCCCAGCATTTT CASQGFNQPQHF
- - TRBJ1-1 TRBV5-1 TGCGCCAGCAGCGTGGGCCCAGGTTCTCTCCAAACAATGAACACTGAAGCTTTCTTT CASSVGPGSLQTMNTEAFF
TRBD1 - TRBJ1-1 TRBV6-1 TGTGCCAGCAGTGAATACAGGGGGCAAACTGAAGCTTTCTTT CASSEYRGQTEAFF
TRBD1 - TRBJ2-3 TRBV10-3 TGTGCCATCAGAACAGGGGGAACTAGCACAGATACGCAGTATTTT CAIRTGGTSTDTQYF
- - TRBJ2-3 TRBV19 TGTGCCACCCACACCGGGAGCATCCCAGATACGCAGTATTTT CATHTGSIPDTQYF
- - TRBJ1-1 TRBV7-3 TGTGCCAGCAGTCCACAGGGGAACACTGAAGCTTTCTTT CASSPQGNTEAFF
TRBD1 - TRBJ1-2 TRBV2 TGTGCCAGCAGGGCCGACAGGGGGGGAGGTTATGGCTACACCTTC CASRADRGGGYGYTF